Presented here are 13 T cell receptor beta chains from one specimen sequenced in a study of cytomegalovirus exposure and HLA in healthy donors. Use of 60 Vbeta and 13 Jbeta primers characterized the PCR. Here immunoSEQ multiplex PCR was the method, and the copy in TCRdb shows in-frame clones only, minus some. This table has about 160,000 clones, under 80% appearing once. The sample was PBMCs. The source of these receptors is a female donor in good health and CMV-seronegative.

This chain links TRBV19 with TRBJ1-6; 9 bases match TRBD1. Germline V CDR1 and CDR2: LNHDA, SQIVND (reference sequence). The CDR3 has 17 residues. Losses at the gene ends were 4 bases for V and 7 bases for J; bases not matched to a gene: 11. In nucleotides, the CDR3 is TGTGCCAGTAGTAGCCGGGACAGGGACGTATGGAATTCACCCCTCCACTTT. Its translation: CASSSRDRDVWNSPLHF.

This chain uses TRBV19 with TRBJ2-5; 8 bases match TRBD1. Germline V gives CDR1 LNHDA, CDR2 SQIVND (reference sequence). The ends lost 4 bases at V and 3 bases at J; junction bases unmatched: 7. The CDR3 covers 15 residues. As DNA, the CDR3 is TGTGCCAGTAGTAAAGACAGGGGCGAGGAAGAGACCCAGTACTTC. The encoded protein is CASSKDRGEEETQYF.

This chain links TRBV29-1 with TRBJ2-7; maybe TRBD1 (5 bases). Germline CDR1 SQVTM, CDR2 ANQGSEA. CDR3 size: 12 residues. V was pared by 0 bases and J by 4 bases, with 7 bases between. As DNA, the CDR3 is TGCAGCGTTGAAGAGGGGCAGTACGAGCAGTACTTC. It codes for CSVEEGQYEQYF.

The rearrangement joins TRBV5-1 to TRBJ1-2; 8 positions agree with TRBD1. Germline loops: CDR1 SGHRS, CDR2 YFSETQ. The CDR3 length is 16 residues. J was trimmed by 2 bases and V by 0 bases; bases with no gene match: 6. The CDR3 here is CASSLAGTGANYGYTF. CDR3 coding DNA: TGCGCCAGCAGCTTGGCCGGGACAGGAGCAAACTATGGCTACACCTTC.

The V call is TRBV11-3, the J call TRBJ2-1; 8 nucleotides agree with TRBD2. The CDR3 has 14 residues. J was trimmed by 9 bases and V by 5 bases; bases with no gene match: 9. Per the germline V gene, CDR1 is SGHNT and CDR2 is YENEEA. CDR3 nucleotides: TGTGCCAGCAGCCCCGACAGCGGGAGAAGTGAGCAGTTCTTC. This codes for CASSPDSGRSEQFF.

This clone was found a few times. The V gene is TRBV2, the J gene TRBJ1-1; no firm D call. Germline CDR1 SNHLY, CDR2 FYNNEI. V was shortened by 1 base and J by 0 bases, with 12 bases between the two germline ends. The CDR3 extends over 16 amino acids. Written as DNA, the CDR3 is TGTGCCAGCAGTGAAGACGGACGGGAGTTGAACACTGAAGCTTTCTTT. As protein: CASSEDGRELNTEAFF.

This chain connects TRBV7-9 to TRBJ2-2, with TRBD1 matching over 8 bases. Germline assignment: CDR1 SEHNR and CDR2 FQNEAQ (reference sequence). The trim removed 5 bases at V and 1 base at J, leaving 3 bases unmatched. The CDR3 has 15 residues. The DNA of the CDR3 is TGTGCCAGCAGCGCAGACAGGGGGAACACCGGGGAGCTGTTTTTT. It encodes CASSADRGNTGELFF.

The chain employs TRBV6-1 and TRBJ2-7, with TRBD1 as a possible D gene (6 bases). Germline V lookup: CDR1 MNHNS, CDR2 SASEGT. Trimming removed 4 bases at V and 1 base at J, with 11 bases between. The CDR3 is 14 amino acids. CDR3 region: CASSARDMSYEQYF. CDR3 coding DNA: TGTGCCAGCAGTGCTCGGGACATGTCCTACGAGCAGTACTTC.

Sample share makes this clone medium-sized (0.01 to 0.1%). The CDR3 is CASSLGQGNYGYTF. The DNA of the CDR3 is TGTGCCAGCAGCTTAGGACAGGGCAACTATGGCTACACCTTC. The chain carries TRBV7-9 and TRBJ1-2, with 7 bases lining up with TRBD1. With 1 base clipped from V and 2 bases from J, the junction kept 1 base outside the gene matches. The germline V gene has CDR1 SEHNR and CDR2 FQNEAQ (reference sequence). CDR3 length: 14 amino acids.

This chain uses TRBV11-2 with TRBJ2-7, with 8 bases identical to TRBD2. This CDR3 contains 14 residues. Germline V gene lookup returns CDR1 SGHAT and CDR2 FQNNGV. V shed 5 bases, J shed 3 bases, and the junction held 6 bases outside the gene matches. For the CDR3, the DNA is TGTGCCAGCAGCCTAGTAGCGGGGAGCTACGAGCAGTACTTC. Translated: CASSLVAGSYEQYF.

A remark on this clone: The junction does not match germline at one end; this may be a read error. The rearrangement joins TRBV7-9 to TRBJ1-2, with TRBD1 as a possible D gene (5 bases). The CDR3 is 14 residues long. Germline V gives CDR1 SEHNR, CDR2 FQNEAQ (reference sequence). The CDR3 reads CASSAFEITTGDSF. The CDR3 DNA is TGTGCCAGCAGCGCATTTGAAATAACAACAGGCGACTCCTTC.

CDR3 coding DNA: TGTGCCAGCAGCTTGGGGGCGGAATTCTCGGCTTTCTTT. The encoded protein is CASSLGAEFSAFF. The rearrangement joins TRBV7-9 to TRBJ1-1; D perhaps matches TRBD1 (6 bases). The CDR3 covers 13 residues. Germline CDR1 reads SEHNR; CDR2 reads FQNEAQ (reference sequence). V lost 3 bases to trimming and J lost 11 bases, with 16 bases between them.

The rearrangement uses TRBV9 and TRBJ1-5; 8 bases map to TRBD1. The CDR3 length is 18 residues. The junction had 16 bases not matched to a gene; V was cut back by 3 bases and J by 5 bases. Per germline, CDR1 SGDLS and CDR2 YYNGEE. CDR3 bases: TGTGCCAGCAGCGGAGAAGGACGGGCAGGGGGCTGGTATCAGCCCCAGCATTTT. Its translation is CASSGEGRAGGWYQPQHF. Looking up the rest from reference TRBV9 and TRBJ1-5 gives the full variable domain: DSGVTQTPKHLITATGQRVTLRCSPRSGDLSVYWYQQSLDQGLQFLIQYYNGEERAKGNILERFSAQQFPDLHSELNLSSLELGDSALYFCASSGEGRAGGWYQPQHFGDGTRLSIL.